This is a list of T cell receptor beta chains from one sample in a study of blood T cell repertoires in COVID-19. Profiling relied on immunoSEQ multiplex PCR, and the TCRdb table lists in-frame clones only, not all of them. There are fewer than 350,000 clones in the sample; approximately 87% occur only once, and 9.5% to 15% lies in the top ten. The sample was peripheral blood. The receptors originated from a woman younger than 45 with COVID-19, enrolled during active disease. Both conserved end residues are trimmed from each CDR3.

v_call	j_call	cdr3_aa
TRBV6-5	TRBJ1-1	ASRRGGGLNTEAF
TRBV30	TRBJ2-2	AWTLAGNTGELF
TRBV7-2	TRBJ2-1	ASSPSAIQGANEQF
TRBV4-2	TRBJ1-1	ASKSQRNTEAF
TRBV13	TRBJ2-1	ASSFGRGPYNEQF
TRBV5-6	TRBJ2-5	ASSLSGGAYQETQY
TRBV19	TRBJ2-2	ASKLTGGTGELF
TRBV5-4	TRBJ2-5	ASSLGEGRPGTQY
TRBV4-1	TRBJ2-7	ASSPAVSTGEQY
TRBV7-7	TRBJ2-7	ASSSPRDRGPRAPYEQY
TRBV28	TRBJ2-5	ASSPLRGGEETQY
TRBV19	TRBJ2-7	ASRRRTGAYEQY
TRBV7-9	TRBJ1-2	ASRDSRQAPYGGYT
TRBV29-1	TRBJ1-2	SVAFGQGPEGYT
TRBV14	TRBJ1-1	ASSPMGGYVAF
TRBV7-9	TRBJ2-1	ASSFTSGPYNEQF
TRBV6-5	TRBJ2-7	ASSYSWDTEQY
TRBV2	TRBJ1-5	ASSTTGTGYQPQH
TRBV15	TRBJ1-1	ATSRLTGGSEAF
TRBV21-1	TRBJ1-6	ASSTQTGKNSPLH
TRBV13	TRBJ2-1	ASWERGGSYNEQF
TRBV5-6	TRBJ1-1	ASSFGQGAFTEAF
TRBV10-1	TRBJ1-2	ASSMDRADYGYT
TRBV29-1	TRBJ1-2	SVRQGASYGYT
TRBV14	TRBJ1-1	ASSQVSVNTEAF
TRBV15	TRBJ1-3	ATSRDSGPGASFSGNTIY
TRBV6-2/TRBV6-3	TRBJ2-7	ASSQTGYSYEQY
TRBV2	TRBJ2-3	ASYGGGTDTQY
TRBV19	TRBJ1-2	ASSTQTTGVQSLGGYT
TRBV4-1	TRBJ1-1	ASSAGFTEAF
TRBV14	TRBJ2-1	ASSQTRGFYNEQF
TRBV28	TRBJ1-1	ASSHPPGGGTEAF
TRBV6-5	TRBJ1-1	ASNHRERVTEAF
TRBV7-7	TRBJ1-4	ASSTGGVGEKLF
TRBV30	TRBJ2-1	ASPTGGGTRNEQF
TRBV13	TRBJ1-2	ASSFGRSRGYT
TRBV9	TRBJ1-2	ASSSLGSPYGYT
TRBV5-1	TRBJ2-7	ASSSTGRNPLEQY
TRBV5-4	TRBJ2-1	ASSFGDSEQF
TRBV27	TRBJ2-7	AVGSRGYEQY
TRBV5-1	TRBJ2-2	ASSFDRADGELF
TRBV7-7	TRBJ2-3	ASSFSGGKTDTQY
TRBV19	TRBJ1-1	ASSIDLQGPEAF
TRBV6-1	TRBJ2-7	ASTPLSGPAYEQY
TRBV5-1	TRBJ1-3	ASSFRGQPNGNTIY
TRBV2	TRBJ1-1	ASSEFSRPEAF
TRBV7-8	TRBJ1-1	ASSLDLLPGHDTEAF
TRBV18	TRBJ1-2	ASSPPGQGHYGYT
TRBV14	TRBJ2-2	ASSQRPLAGVTGELF
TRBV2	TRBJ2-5	ASSEKRGFQETQY
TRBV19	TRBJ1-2	ASSVGTWGYT
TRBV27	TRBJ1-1	ASSSQGAKTEAF